This record concerns one T cell receptor beta chain sequence. V dropped 0 bases and J dropped 0 bases, with 15 bases sitting between them. The CDR3 has 17 residues. CDR1 MGHRA and CDR2 YSYEKL come from the germline V gene. Time point noted: persistent/refractory GD, antithyroid drugs over 5 years with positive TRAb. Preparation of the TCR library used RNA extracted from PBMCs. The sample comes from a study of regulatory T cells in long-lasting Graves disease. CDR3 regions were amplified by Arm-PCR using iRepertoire HTBI primers to build TCR beta libraries. TCRdb recomputed calls from the multiplex PCR reads with MiXCR, one row per CDR3 protein. This table holds about 290,000 distinct CDR3 sequences, approximately 20% found once.

The chain couples TRBV4-1 to TRBJ2-7, with a possible D match to TRBD1 (6 bases). The clonotype originates from a female donor with Graves disease. The sequencing used peripheral blood mononuclear cells (PBMCs), collected when the disease was refractory, from a patient treated with antithyroid drugs. As DNA, the CDR3 is TGCGCCAGCAGCCAAGACTATACAGGGTATCCCTCCTACGAGCAGTACTTC. This codes for CASSQDYTGYPSYEQYF.